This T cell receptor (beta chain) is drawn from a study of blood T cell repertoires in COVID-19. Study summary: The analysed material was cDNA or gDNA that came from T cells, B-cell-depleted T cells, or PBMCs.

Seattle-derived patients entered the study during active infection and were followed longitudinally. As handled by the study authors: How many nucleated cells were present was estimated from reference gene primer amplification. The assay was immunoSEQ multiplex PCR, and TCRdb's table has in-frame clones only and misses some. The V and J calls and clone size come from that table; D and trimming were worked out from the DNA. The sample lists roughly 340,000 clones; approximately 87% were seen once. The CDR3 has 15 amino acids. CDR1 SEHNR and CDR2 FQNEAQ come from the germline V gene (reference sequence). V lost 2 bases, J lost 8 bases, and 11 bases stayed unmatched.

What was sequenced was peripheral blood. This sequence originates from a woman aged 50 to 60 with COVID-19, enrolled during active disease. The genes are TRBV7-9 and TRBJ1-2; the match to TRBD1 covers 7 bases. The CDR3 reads CASSLHSRQGGGYTF. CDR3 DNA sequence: TGTGCCAGCAGCTTACATTCCCGACAGGGTGGAGGCTACACCTTC. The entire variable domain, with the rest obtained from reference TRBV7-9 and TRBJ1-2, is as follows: DTGVSQNPRHKITKRGQNVTFRCDPISEHNRLYWYRQTLGQGPEFLTYFQNEAQLEKSRLLSDRFSAERPKGSFSTLEIQRTEQGDSAMYLCASSLHSRQGGGYTFGSGTRLTVV.